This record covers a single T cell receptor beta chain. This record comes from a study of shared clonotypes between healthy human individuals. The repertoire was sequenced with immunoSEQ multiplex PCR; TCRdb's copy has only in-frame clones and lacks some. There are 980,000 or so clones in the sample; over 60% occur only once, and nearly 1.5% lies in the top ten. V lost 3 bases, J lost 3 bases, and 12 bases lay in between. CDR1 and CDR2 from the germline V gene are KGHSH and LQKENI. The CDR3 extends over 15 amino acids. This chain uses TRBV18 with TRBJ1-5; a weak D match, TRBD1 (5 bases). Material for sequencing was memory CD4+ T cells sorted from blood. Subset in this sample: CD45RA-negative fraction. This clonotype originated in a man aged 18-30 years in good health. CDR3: CASSPTGGFNQPQHF. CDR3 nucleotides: TGTGCCAGCTCACCTACGGGGGGTTTCAATCAGCCCCAGCATTTT.